The present TCR beta chain was sequenced within a study of T cell changes during pregnancy in multiple sclerosis. The CDR3 has 18 residues. The V gene's germline CDR1 is MGHDK and CDR2 SYGVNS. Trimming took 0 bases from V and 0 from J; bases not matched to a gene: 11. Some clones are missing from TCRdb's copy, which holds only in-frame ones; the method was immunoSEQ multiplex PCR. The data show fewer than 85,000 clones, around 93% seen once. The sequenced sample was peripheral blood, obtained in the second trimester of pregnancy. The TCR comes from a female donor with multiple sclerosis, enrolled in a pregnancy study. The chain uses TRBV25-1 and TRBJ2-7; 7 bases match TRBD2. The CDR3 DNA sequence: TGTGCCAGCAGTGAATATGAGTTTATGGCGGGGGACTCCTACGAGCAGTACTTC. It translates to CASSEYEFMAGDSYEQYF.